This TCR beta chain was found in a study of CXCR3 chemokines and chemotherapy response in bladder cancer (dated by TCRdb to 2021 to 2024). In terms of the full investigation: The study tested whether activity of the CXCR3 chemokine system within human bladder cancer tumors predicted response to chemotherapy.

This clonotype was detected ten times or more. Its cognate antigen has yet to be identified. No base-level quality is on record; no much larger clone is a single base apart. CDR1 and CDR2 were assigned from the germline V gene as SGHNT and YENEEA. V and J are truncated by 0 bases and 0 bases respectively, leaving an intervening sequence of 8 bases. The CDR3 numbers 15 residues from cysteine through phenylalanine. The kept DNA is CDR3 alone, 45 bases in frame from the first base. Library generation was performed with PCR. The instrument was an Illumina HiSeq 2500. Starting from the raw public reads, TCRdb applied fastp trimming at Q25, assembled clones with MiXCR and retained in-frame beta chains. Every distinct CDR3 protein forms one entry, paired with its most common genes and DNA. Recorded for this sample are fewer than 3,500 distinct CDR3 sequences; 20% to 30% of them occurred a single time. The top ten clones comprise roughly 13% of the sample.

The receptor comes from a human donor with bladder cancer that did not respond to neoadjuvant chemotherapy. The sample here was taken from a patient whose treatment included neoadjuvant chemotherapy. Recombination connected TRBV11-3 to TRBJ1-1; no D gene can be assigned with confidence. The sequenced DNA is TGTGCCAGCAGCTTAGATCTGGAAATGAACACTGAAGCTTTCTTT. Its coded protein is CASSLDLEMNTEAFF.